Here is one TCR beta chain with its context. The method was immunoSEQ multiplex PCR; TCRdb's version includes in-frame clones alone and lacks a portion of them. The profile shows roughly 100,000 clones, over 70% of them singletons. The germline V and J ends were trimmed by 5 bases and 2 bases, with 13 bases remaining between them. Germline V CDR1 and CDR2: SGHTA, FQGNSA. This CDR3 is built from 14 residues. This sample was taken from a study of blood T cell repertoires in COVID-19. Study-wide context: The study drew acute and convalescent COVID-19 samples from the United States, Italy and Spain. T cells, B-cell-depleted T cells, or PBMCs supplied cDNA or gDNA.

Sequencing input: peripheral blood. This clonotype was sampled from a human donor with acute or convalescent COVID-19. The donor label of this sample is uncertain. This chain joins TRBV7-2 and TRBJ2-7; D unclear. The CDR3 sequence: CASSLGLRTYEQYV. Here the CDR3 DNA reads TGTGCCAGCAGCCTGGGCCTCCGAACCTACGAGCAGTACGTC.